The clone carrying this T cell receptor beta chain was picked up a small number of times. The data were produced by immunoSEQ multiplex PCR, yet TCRdb's version contains in-frame clones alone and is incomplete. The sample contains roughly 180,000 clones, about four fifths of which appear only once. The CDR3 is 15 amino acids. The V segment lost 2 bases and the J segment 3 bases; nucleotides outside the gene matches: 6. Germline V gene data show CDR1 as MNHEY and CDR2 as SMNVEV (reference sequence). The source of the sample is a study of blood T cell repertoires in COVID-19. This chain links TRBV27 with TRBJ2-7; 8 positions match TRBD1. The sequencing input was peripheral blood. The TCR sequence derives from a woman between 55 and 75 years old with COVID-19, enrolled during active disease. The CDR3 DNA reads as TGTGCCAGCAGTTTAGAGGCCAGGGGGCTCTACGAGCAGTACTTC. Protein product: CASSLEARGLYEQYF.